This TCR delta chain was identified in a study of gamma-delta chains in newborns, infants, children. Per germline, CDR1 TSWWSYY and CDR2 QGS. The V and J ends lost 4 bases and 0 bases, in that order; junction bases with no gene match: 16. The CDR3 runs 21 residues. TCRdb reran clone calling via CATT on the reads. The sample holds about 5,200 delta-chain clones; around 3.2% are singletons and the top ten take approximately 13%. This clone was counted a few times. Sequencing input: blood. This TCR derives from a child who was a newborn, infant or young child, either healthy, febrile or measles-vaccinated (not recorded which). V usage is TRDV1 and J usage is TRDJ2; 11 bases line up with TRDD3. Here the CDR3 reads CALGVYSPTGGYHPLTAQLFF. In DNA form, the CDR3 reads TGTGCTCTTGGGGTATACTCCCCTACTGGGGGATATCATCCTTTGACAGCACAACTCTTCTTT.